A single sample is the source of the 17 T cell receptor beta chains below, sequenced in a study of blood T cell repertoires in COVID-19. Using immunoSEQ multiplex PCR, the repertoire was profiled, and TCRdb retains in-frame clones only, with some absent. Here the sample spans more than 150,000 clones, approximately 90% being singletons. Sequenced: PBMCs or T cells enriched from blood (not recorded which). The receptors were gathered from a woman in her 30s who had recovered from COVID-19.

This clone showed up just once. The chain joins TRBV9 to TRBJ2-5, with D perhaps matching TRBD1 (6 bases). The germline V gene has CDR1 SGDLS and CDR2 YYNGEE. This CDR3 spans 15 amino acids. V was pared by 4 bases and J by 4 bases, with 17 bases between. The CDR3 is CASSPWTDGLETQYF. The CDR3 bases are TGTGCCAGCAGCCCTTGGACAGACGGGTTAGAGACCCAGTACTTC.

The gene calls are TRBV6-9 and TRBJ2-2; the D is unclear. V lost 4 bases and J 3 bases, leaving 12 bases between the germline ends. There are 15 residues in the CDR3. The germline V gene has CDR1 MNHGY and CDR2 SVAAGI. The CDR3 sequence: CASSWRPTDTGELFF. CDR3 coding DNA: TGTGCCAGCAGTTGGCGGCCTACGGACACCGGGGAGCTGTTTTTT.

The chain links TRBV7-9 to TRBJ2-3; 7 bases match TRBD2. Germline CDR1 and CDR2: SEHNR and FQNEAQ (reference sequence). The CDR3 loop spans 15 amino acids. V lost 2 bases, J lost 0 bases, and 2 bases stayed unmatched. The CDR3 DNA sequence: TGTGCCAGCAGCTTACGCGGGAGTAGCACAGATACGCAGTATTTT. Encoded protein: CASSLRGSSTDTQYF.

The chain employs TRBV12-3 or TRBV12-4 and TRBJ1-6, with D unresolved. The V end lost 2 bases, the J end lost 9 bases, and 5 bases lay between the germline ends. The CDR3 spans 12 residues. The CDR3 bases are TGTGCCAGCAGTTTATGGCCTTCACCCCTCCACTTT. This codes for CASSLWPSPLHF.

The chain has TRBV27 and TRBJ1-2, with 7 bases aligning to TRBD1. The length of the CDR3 is 15 residues. Germline V gene data show CDR1 as MNHEY and CDR2 as SMNVEV (reference sequence). Trimming cost V 6 bases and J 4 bases; bases outside gene matches: 11. CDR3 sequence reads: CASRDRQGLLYGYTF. The CDR3 DNA is TGTGCCAGCAGGGATAGACAGGGACTCCTCTATGGCTACACCTTC.

The V and J genes are TRBV3-1 (or the pseudogene TRBV3-2) and TRBJ2-5, with D unresolved. Germline V lookup: CDR1 LGHDT, CDR2 YNNKEL (reference sequence). This CDR3 is 10 amino acids long. V lost 3 bases, J lost 9 bases, and 5 bases lay in between. The CDR3 region has the DNA TGTGCCAGCAGCCAGCACTCCCAGTACTTC. Protein product: CASSQHSQYF.

The CDR3 loop is CASSLVSSSGANVLTF. The CDR3, as DNA: TGTGCCAGCAGCTTAGTTTCGTCCTCTGGGGCCAACGTCCTGACTTTC. V usage is TRBV7-8 and J usage is TRBJ2-6; D not resolved. The length of the CDR3 is 16 residues. V lost 1 base and J lost 0, with 7 bases in between. CDR1 SGHVS and CDR2 FQNEAQ come from the germline V gene.

The chain joins TRBV2 to TRBJ1-4; D not resolved. CDR3 length: 13 amino acids. Per germline, CDR1 SNHLY and CDR2 FYNNEI. The V end lost 4 bases, the J end lost 7 bases, and 10 bases lay between the germline ends. CDR3: CASSADTSEKLFF. The DNA of the CDR3 is TGTGCCAGCAGTGCCGATACAAGTGAAAAACTGTTTTTT. The full variable domain, its missing parts supplied by reference TRBV2 and TRBJ1-4, is EPEVTQTPSHQVTQMGQEVILRCVPISNHLYFYWYRQILGQKVEFLVSFYNNEISEKSEIFDDQFSVERPDGSNFTLKIRSTKLEDSAMYFCASSADTSEKLFFGSGTQLSVL.

Only one count was recorded for this clone. The chain links TRBV19 to TRBJ2-7; D may be TRBD2 (6 bases). This CDR3 comprises 14 residues. CDR1 and CDR2 (germline): LNHDA, SQIVND (reference sequence). Trimming took off 8 bases at V and 6 bases at J, with 20 bases between the two ends. Here the CDR3 DNA reads TGTGCCAGTTCTTGGGACTTGGGGCCTGGCGAGCAGTACTTC. This encodes CASSWDLGPGEQYF.

The chain joins TRBV7-8 to TRBJ1-2; perhaps TRBD1 as D (5 bases). V was cut by 5 bases and J by 3 bases, with 10 bases left in between. Germline loops: CDR1 SGHVS, CDR2 FQNEAQ. The CDR3 has 13 amino acids. The DNA for the CDR3 is TGTGCCAGCAGCCGCAGGGTGGACTATGGCTACACCTTC. This translates into CASSRRVDYGYTF.

The V gene is TRBV24-1, the J gene TRBJ2-2; D may be TRBD1 (6 bases). The V gene's germline CDR1 is KGHDR and CDR2 SFDVKD. This CDR3 comprises 16 residues. V was cut by 4 bases and J by 2 bases, with 13 bases left in between. The CDR3 DNA reads TGTGCCACCAGTGACCCCGGGACACAAAACACCGGGGAGCTGTTTTTT. It specifies CATSDPGTQNTGELFF.

To note about this clone: A clone one base away is much larger, so this may be a read error. The CDR3 reads CASSTGTGNSPLHF. The CDR3, as DNA: TGTGCCAGCAGCACCGGGACAGGGAATTCACCCCTCCACTTT. V and J are TRBV27 and TRBJ1-6, with 9 bases that match TRBD1. The CDR3 runs to 14 residues. Germline V gene lookup returns CDR1 MNHEY and CDR2 SMNVEV (reference sequence). V trimming: 6 bases; J trimming: 7 bases; junction bases outside the gene matches: 4.

The genes are TRBV4-2 and TRBJ2-2; D is ambiguous. The CDR3 is 14 residues long. The ends were cut back, 0 bases at V and 2 bases at J, with 4 bases in the middle. Germline V gives CDR1 LGHNA, CDR2 YNFKEQ. CDR3 in DNA: TGTGCCAGCAGCCAAGAGCGCAACACCGGGGAGCTGTTTTTT. Translating gives CASSQERNTGELFF.

The chain combines TRBV9 with TRBJ1-4, with 7 bases identical to TRBD1. The CDR3 runs to 16 residues. V dropped 3 bases and J dropped 4; count of bases not matched to a gene: 9. Germline V gives CDR1 SGDLS, CDR2 YYNGEE. This chain's CDR3 is CASSAGEGQFNEKLFF. The CDR3 DNA reads as TGTGCCAGCAGCGCGGGAGAGGGACAGTTTAATGAAAAACTGTTTTTT.

This chain links TRBV28 with TRBJ1-2; perhaps TRBD1 as D (5 bases). The germline gives CDR1 MDHEN, CDR2 SYDVKM. The CDR3 consists of 16 residues. The V and J ends lost 4 bases and 2 bases respectively, with 17 bases between them. This CDR3 is CASSSTDVKRNYGYTF. The CDR3 DNA follows: TGTGCCAGCAGTTCGACAGATGTGAAACGCAACTATGGCTACACCTTC.

About this clone itself: The junction and the germline gene differ at one end; a read error may be behind it. The chain uses TRBV20-1 and TRBJ1-2; 7 bases map to TRBD1. In germline, CDR1 is DFQATT, CDR2 SNEGSKA (reference sequence). The CDR3 has 11 residues. The CDR3 DNA sequence: TGCAGTGCTAGGGGCCTACAGGGGTCCCATTTC. Amino acids: CSARGLQGSHF.

The chain couples TRBV7-2 to TRBJ1-2, with TRBD1 identical over 11 bases. The CDR3 sequence is 15 residues long. V was pared by 3 bases and J by 7 bases, with 7 bases of the junction left unmatched. Looked up from germline, CDR1 is SGHTA and CDR2 is FQGNSA. This CDR3 reads CASSLFLGQGGGYTF. The DNA of the CDR3 is TGTGCCAGCAGCTTGTTTTTGGGACAGGGGGGTGGCTACACCTTC.